The T cell receptor (beta chain) under discussion was sequenced for a study of OX40 agonist ivuxolimab in advanced cancers. Background on the study: A diagnosis of hepatocellular carcinoma, melanoma, renal cell or head and neck cancer was present in dose-escalation patients. The dose-escalation cohort was around 83% male, with a mean age of around 54 years, ranging roughly 20 to 90.

Germline V gene sequence: CDR1 SGHTA, CDR2 FQGNSA. CDR3 length: 16 amino acids. V lost 5 bases and J lost 1; bases outside the gene matches: 4. Method: immunoSEQ multiplex PCR; TCRdb's copy keeps in-frame clones and lacks some. The sample shows about 27,000 clones, 70% to 85% of them seen only once. The TCR was taken from an adult with an advanced solid tumor such as melanoma, head and neck, liver or kidney cancer. This sequence joins TRBV7-2 and TRBJ2-5; TRBD2 matches 13 bases. Sequencing used CD4+ or CD8+ T cells sorted from blood, obtained in a trial of the OX40 agonist ivuxolimab. The CDR3 sequence: CASSELAGGPQETQYF. The DNA for the CDR3 is TGTGCCAGCAGCGAACTAGCGGGAGGGCCCCAAGAGACCCAGTACTTC.